The 27 T cell receptor beta chains presented below share a single source sample, sequenced in a study of beta chain features in type 1 diabetes. Regarding the study as a whole: Shortening that was moderate but significant affected the TCRB CDR3s of Type 1 diabetes patients in all four CD4+ subsets.

As every portion of the isolated RNA was reverse transcribed, the sequencing read expressed TCRB transcripts. Libraries were prepared by immunoSEQ multiplex PCR; TCRdb keeps only in-frame clonotypes and omits some of them. The profile covers approximately 150,000 clones, with around 8.8% appearing a single time and roughly 0.75% taken by the ten largest. These receptors' antigens are unknown. Sequencing input: central memory CD4+ T cells from blood. The receptors come from a man aged 25-45 years with type 1 diabetes.

A few counts support this clone. V and J are TRBV7-9 and TRBJ2-3, with D perhaps TRBD2 (5 bases). CDR3 length: 13 residues. Trimming took 7 bases from V and 3 from J, leaving 11 bases between them. CDR1 is SEHNR and CDR2 is FQNEAQ in the germline V gene (reference sequence). CDR3 sequence: CASTEGVTDTQYF. The DNA for the CDR3 is TGTGCCAGCACCGAGGGAGTAACAGATACGCAGTATTTT.

This clone turned up a few times. V usage is TRBV18 and J usage is TRBJ1-1; the D is unclear. The CDR3 spans 15 residues. Germline CDR1 KGHSH, CDR2 LQKENI. V was clipped by 3 bases and J by 2 bases, with 13 bases between them. This chain's CDR3 is CASSPNNKFNTEAFF. For the CDR3, the DNA is TGTGCCAGCTCACCGAACAACAAGTTTAACACTGAAGCTTTCTTT.

In its sample, this clone was seen many times. The chain combines TRBV7-9 with TRBJ2-1; D is unresolved. CDR1 is SEHNR, CDR2 FQNEAQ, per germline (reference sequence). The CDR3 has 13 amino acids. Trimming took off 1 base at V and 8 bases at J, with 9 bases between the two ends. The CDR3 DNA sequence: TGTGCCAGCAGCTTAGGAGGCTATTATGAGCAGTTCTTC. Protein: CASSLGGYYEQFF.

In its sample, this clone was seen a few times. The genes are TRBV5-1 and TRBJ2-5; weak D call: TRBD1 (6 bases). Trimming took off 3 bases at V and 5 bases at J, with 20 bases between the two ends. Germline CDR1 is SGHRS and CDR2 is YFSETQ. The CDR3 is 16 residues long. CDR3 residues: CASSSEGTTVGETQYF. CDR3 coding DNA: TGCGCCAGCAGCTCGGAAGGGACAACGGTAGGGGAGACCCAGTACTTC.

The J gene is TRBJ1-2, the V gene TRBV6-5, with D uncertain. From germline, CDR1 is MNHEY and CDR2 SVGAGI. The V and J ends lost 5 bases and 0 bases respectively, with 10 bases between them. The CDR3 consists of 14 residues. The CDR3 bases are TGTGCCAGCAGTCATGACACCCCTAACTATGGCTACACCTTC. Translation: CASSHDTPNYGYTF.

The chain couples TRBV4-2 to TRBJ2-7, with D perhaps TRBD2 (6 bases). This CDR3 region has 18 residues. Germline loops: CDR1 LGHNA, CDR2 YNFKEQ. The ends were cut back, 0 bases at V and 0 bases at J, with 18 bases in the middle. The DNA for the CDR3 is TGTGCCAGCAGCCAAGATCTAGCGACCGACACTATCTCCTACGAGCAGTACTTC. Protein product: CASSQDLATDTISYEQYF.

The chain links TRBV19 to TRBJ1-3; tentatively, D is TRBD1 (6 bases). The ends were cut back, 6 bases at V and 0 bases at J, with 12 bases in the middle. The CDR3 covers 15 residues. CDR1 is LNHDA, CDR2 SQIVND, per germline (reference sequence). The CDR3: CASRSRDTSGNTIYF. CDR3 nucleotide sequence: TGTGCCAGTAGGTCTCGGGACACCTCTGGAAACACCATATATTTT.

This clone was recorded a few times. The chain combines TRBV5-6 with TRBJ2-3; no clear D gene. The germline V gene encodes CDR1 SGHDT and CDR2 YYEEEE. The V and J ends lost 1 base and 4 bases respectively, with 10 bases between them. CDR3 size: 14 residues. The CDR3 coding sequence is TGTGCCAGCAGCTTGTCCGCTTCAGCAGATACGCAGTATTTT. Protein product: CASSLSASADTQYF.

The chain combines TRBV7-2 with TRBJ2-3; 14 bases match TRBD2. Unmatched junction bases numbered 5, after V lost 6 bases and J lost 6 bases. CDR3 size: 15 residues. Germline CDR1 SGHTA, CDR2 FQGNSA. The CDR3 region has the DNA TGTGCCAGCAGTTATCGGACTAGCGGGGGGGATACGCAGTATTTT. This encodes CASSYRTSGGDTQYF.

This rearrangement joins TRBV4-2 to TRBJ1-6; TRBD1 is a possible D gene (6 bases). The CDR3 length is 13 residues. V was shortened by 0 bases and J by 13 bases, with 10 bases between the two germline ends. In germline, CDR1 is LGHNA, CDR2 YNFKEQ. CDR3 sequence (DNA): TGTGCCAGCAGCCAAGAATACAGGGCCCCCCTCCACTTT. Protein sequence: CASSQEYRAPLHF.

The table lists this clone with a few counts. The chain carries TRBV5-4 and TRBJ2-3; 7 bases fit TRBD1. Germline values: CDR1 SGHNT, CDR2 YYREEE (reference sequence). The V segment lost 4 bases and the J segment 4 bases; nucleotides outside the gene matches: 9. This CDR3 is 15 amino acids long. The CDR3 is CASSGLTGAPDTQYF. The CDR3 DNA follows: TGTGCCAGCAGCGGGTTAACAGGGGCCCCAGATACGCAGTATTTT.

J is TRBJ2-7 and V is TRBV14; a weak D match, TRBD2 (5 bases). V lost 0 bases to trimming and J lost 3 bases, with 9 bases between them. CDR1 and CDR2 from the germline V gene are SGHDN and FVKESK. The CDR3 extends over 14 amino acids. The CDR3 bases are TGTGCCAGCAGCCAAGATCGACGGGGCTACGAGCAGTACTTC. The encoded protein is CASSQDRRGYEQYF. The full variable domain, its missing parts supplied by reference TRBV14 and TRBJ2-7, is EAGVTQFPSHSVIEKGQTVTLRCDPISGHDNLYWYRRVMGKEIKFLLHFVKESKQDESGMPNNRFLAERTGGTYSTLKVQPAELEDSGVYFCASSQDRRGYEQYFGPGTRLTVT.

The rearrangement links TRBV28 to TRBJ1-5; 8 bases are a match to TRBD1. The germline V gene has CDR1 MDHEN and CDR2 SYDVKM. V lost 6 bases and J lost 10; bases outside the gene matches: 11. The CDR3 is made up of 14 amino acids. The CDR3 sequence: CASRYDRGLLPQHF. Written as DNA, the CDR3 is TGTGCCAGCAGGTACGACAGGGGCCTTTTACCCCAGCATTTT.

This clone has a count of ten or more. As DNA, the CDR3 is TGTGCCATCAGTGAGTCTGGGCCGGGTAGCGGGGCACCGTACAATGAGCAGTTCTTC. Its translation is CAISESGPGSGAPYNEQFF. The chain carries TRBV10-3 and TRBJ2-1; 8 bases are a match to TRBD2. CDR1 is ENHRY, CDR2 SYGVKD, per germline. The CDR3 contains 19 residues. The junction had 14 bases not matched to a gene; V was cut back by 0 bases and J by 4 bases.

This clone was observed a handful of times. J is TRBJ2-7 and V is TRBV5-1; D is undetermined. In germline, CDR1 is SGHRS, CDR2 YFSETQ. Deletions cut 9 bases from V and 5 bases from J, with 9 bases between. The CDR3 is made up of 10 amino acids. The CDR3 DNA sequence: TGCGCCACCTATAGAGACGAGCAGTACTTC. It encodes CATYRDEQYF.

The rearrangement links TRBV5-1 to TRBJ2-3, with 13 bases aligning to TRBD2. Germline assignment: CDR1 SGHRS and CDR2 YFSETQ. This CDR3 is built from 18 residues. The V gene end was trimmed by 4 bases and the J gene end by 4 bases; junction bases not matched to a gene: 12. The CDR3 DNA sequence: TGCGCCAGCAGCCCCGGACTAGCGGGGGCTGGGCTGTCAGATACGCAGTATTTT. It codes for CASSPGLAGAGLSDTQYF.

This clone was observed a handful of times. This chain joins TRBV5-1 and TRBJ2-2; D not resolved. Germline-derived CDR1 and CDR2 are SGHRS and YFSETQ. This CDR3 is built from 13 residues. Trimming removed 1 base from V and 5 bases from J, with 6 bases in between. The CDR3 loop is CASSLLETGELFF. CDR3 nucleotide sequence: TGCGCCAGCAGCTTGTTAGAAACCGGGGAGCTGTTTTTT.

This clone was seen a handful of times. The genes are TRBV5-1 and TRBJ1-6; 10 nucleotides agree with TRBD1. Germline assignment: CDR1 SGHRS and CDR2 YFSETQ. This CDR3 has 17 residues. The V gene end was trimmed by 2 bases and the J gene end by 2 bases; junction bases not matched to a gene: 4. The CDR3 sequence: CASSFRDRGTYNSPLHF. CDR3 coding DNA: TGCGCCAGCAGCTTCCGGGACAGGGGCACCTATAATTCACCCCTCCACTTT.

This clone showed up just a few times. V and J are TRBV4-3 and TRBJ1-2, with TRBD1 identical over 10 bases. Germline V gene data show CDR1 as LGHNA and CDR2 as YSLEER. V trimming: 0 bases; J trimming: 7 bases; junction bases outside the gene matches: 8. The CDR3 runs 16 residues. CDR3 residues: CASSQDFGGQGLGYTF. As DNA, the CDR3 is TGCGCCAGCAGCCAAGATTTTGGGGGACAGGGGCTTGGCTACACCTTC.

This clone has more than one count but fewer than ten. The same CDR3 also results from other DNA sequences found in this sample. The chain joins TRBV2 to TRBJ2-2; no definite D call. Trimming took 6 bases from V and 3 from J, leaving 5 bases between them. The CDR3 sequence is 12 residues long. CDR1 and CDR2 (germline): SNHLY, FYNNEI. This chain's CDR3 is CASSRDTGELFF. CDR3 DNA: TGTGCCAGCAGCCGGGACACCGGGGAGCTGTTTTTT.

The chain links TRBV9 to TRBJ2-5; possibly TRBD1 for D (5 bases). V lost 2 bases to trimming and J lost 4 bases, with 15 bases between them. The length of the CDR3 is 15 residues. CDR1 SGDLS and CDR2 YYNGEE come from the germline V gene. The CDR3 nucleotides read TGTGCCAGCAGCGTGAGTAGACAGACCGGAGAGACCCAGTACTTC. Translation: CASSVSRQTGETQYF.

This clone has only a few counts. The chain combines TRBV7-2 with TRBJ2-1, with D uncertain. Germline CDR1 reads SGHTA; CDR2 reads FQGNSA. The V gene lost 5 bases and the J gene lost 12 bases, with 20 bases spanning the gap. This CDR3 comprises 14 residues. CDR3 amino acids: CASSERYSFGGQFF. The CDR3 nucleotides are TGTGCCAGCAGCGAGAGATACAGCTTCGGTGGGCAGTTCTTC.

The chain is built from TRBV27 and TRBJ1-6, with 7 bases that match TRBD1. With 9 bases clipped from V and 5 bases from J, the junction kept 7 bases outside the gene matches. Germline values: CDR1 MNHEY, CDR2 SMNVEV (reference sequence). This CDR3 is 14 amino acids long. This chain's CDR3 is CAREKGQHNSPLHF. The CDR3, as DNA: TGTGCCAGGGAAAAGGGACAGCATAATTCACCCCTCCACTTT.

This clone was seen a handful of times. This chain connects TRBV30 to TRBJ1-2; D might be TRBD1 (5 bases). V was clipped by 8 bases and J by 4 bases, with 14 bases between them. The CDR3 loop spans 12 amino acids. Germline V lookup: CDR1 GTSNPN, CDR2 SVGIG (reference sequence). CDR3 region: CAGGERSYGYTF. CDR3 coding DNA: TGTGCCGGGGGGGAGCGAAGCTATGGCTACACCTTC.

This clone was seen many times. The genes are TRBV5-1 and TRBJ2-3, with 8 nucleotides matching TRBD2. Germline CDR1 reads SGHRS; CDR2 reads YFSETQ. This CDR3 is 14 amino acids long. V dropped 2 bases and J dropped 2; count of bases not matched to a gene: 1. As DNA, the CDR3 is TGCGCCAGCAGCTTTGGACTAGCCACAGATACGCAGTATTTT. This gives the protein CASSFGLATDTQYF.

V usage is TRBV30 and J usage is TRBJ1-1; 7 bases line up with TRBD1. The CDR3 covers 13 residues. Germline V CDR1 and CDR2: GTSNPN, SVGIG (reference sequence). V gave up 2 bases and J gave up 5 bases; unmatched junction bases: 5. CDR3 loop: CAWSTLRGTEAFF. The CDR3 nucleotides are TGTGCCTGGAGTACTCTCAGGGGGACTGAAGCTTTCTTT.

V and J are TRBV28 and TRBJ2-5; 15 nucleotides match TRBD2. V trimming: 5 bases; J trimming: 1 base; junction bases outside the gene matches: 11. Germline CDR1 reads MDHEN; CDR2 reads SYDVKM. The CDR3 is 19 residues long. CDR3 protein: CASSPTRTSGGAIQETQYF. The CDR3 DNA sequence: TGTGCCAGCAGTCCAACGCGGACTAGCGGGGGGGCTATCCAAGAGACCCAGTACTTC.